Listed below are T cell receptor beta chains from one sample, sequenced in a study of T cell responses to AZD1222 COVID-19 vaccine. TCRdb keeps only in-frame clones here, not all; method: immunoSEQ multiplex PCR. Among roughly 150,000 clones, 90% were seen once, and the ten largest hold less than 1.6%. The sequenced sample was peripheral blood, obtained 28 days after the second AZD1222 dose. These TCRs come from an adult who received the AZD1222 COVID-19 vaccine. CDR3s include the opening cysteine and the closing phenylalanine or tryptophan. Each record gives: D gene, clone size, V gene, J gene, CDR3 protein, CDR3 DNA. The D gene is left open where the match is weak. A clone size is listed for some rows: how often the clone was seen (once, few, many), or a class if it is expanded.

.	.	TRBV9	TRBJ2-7	CASNEQYF	TGTGCCAGCAACGAGCAGTACTTC
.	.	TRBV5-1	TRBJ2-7	CASSLPATGSMSYTEQYF	TGCGCCAGCAGCCTACCTGCTACAGGGTCGATGTCATATACCGAGCAGTACTTC
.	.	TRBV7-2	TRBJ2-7	CASSLNGYEQYF	TGTGCCAGCAGCTTGAATGGCTACGAGCAGTACTTC
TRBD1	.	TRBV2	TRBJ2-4	CASGRDSQTKNIQYF	TGTGCCAGCGGTCGGGACAGTCAAACCAAAAACATTCAGTACTTC
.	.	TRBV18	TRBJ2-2	CASSPRATGRSTGELFF	TGTGCCAGCTCACCACGAGCGACAGGTCGATCCACCGGGGAGCTGTTTTTT
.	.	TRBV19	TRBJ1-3	CASSIGGSSGNTIYF	TGTGCCAGTAGTATAGGGGGCAGCTCTGGAAACACCATATATTTT
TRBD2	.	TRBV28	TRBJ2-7	CASPPDGGSYEQYF	TGTGCCAGCCCCCCCGACGGGGGGTCCTACGAGCAGTACTTC
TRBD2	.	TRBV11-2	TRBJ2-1	CASSGTSGGAEQFF	TGTGCCAGCAGCGGGACTAGCGGGGGGGCTGAGCAGTTCTTC
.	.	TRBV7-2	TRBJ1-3	CASSLLGGNTIYF	TGTGCCAGCAGCCTATTAGGGGGAAACACCATATATTTT
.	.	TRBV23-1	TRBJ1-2	CASSQSFQGNYGYTF	TGCGCCAGCAGTCAATCGTTCCAGGGGAACTATGGCTACACCTTC
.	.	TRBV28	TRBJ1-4	CASSLRFRNTEKLFF	TGTGCCAGCAGTTTACGATTCAGGAACACTGAAAAACTGTTTTTT
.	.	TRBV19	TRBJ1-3	CASNLDRSSGNTIYF	TGTGCCAGTAATCTCGACAGAAGCTCTGGAAACACCATATATTTT
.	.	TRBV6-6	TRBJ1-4	CASSYGLEKLFF	TGTGCCAGCAGTTACGGGTTAGAAAAACTGTTTTTT
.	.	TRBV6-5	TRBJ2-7	CASTMGRLPTYEQYF	TGTGCCAGCACCATGGGGCGGTTACCGACCTACGAGCAGTACTTC
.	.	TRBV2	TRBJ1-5	CASSGENNQPQHF	TGTGCCAGCAGCGGGGAAAACAATCAGCCCCAGCATTTT
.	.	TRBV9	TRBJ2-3	CASSVERDTQYF	TGTGCCAGCAGCGTAGAACGAGATACGCAGTATTTT
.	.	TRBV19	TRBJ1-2	CASQGRDYGYTF	TGTGCCAGTCAGGGGAGGGACTATGGCTACACCTTC
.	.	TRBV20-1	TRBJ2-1	CSAHGYNEQFF	TGCAGTGCCCACGGATACAATGAGCAGTTCTTC
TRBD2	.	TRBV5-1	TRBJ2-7	CASSLTLAGGNEQYF	TGCGCCAGCAGCTTGACCCTAGCGGGAGGGAACGAGCAGTACTTC
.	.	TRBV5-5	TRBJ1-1	CASSFGGAEAFF	TGTGCCAGCAGCTTCGGGGGAGCTGAAGCTTTCTTT
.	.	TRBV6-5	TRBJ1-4	CASSLMMGSEKLFF	TGTGCCAGCAGTCTAATGATGGGATCCGAAAAACTGTTTTTT
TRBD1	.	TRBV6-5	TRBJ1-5	CASSQTGGAGQPQHF	TGTGCCAGCAGTCAAACAGGGGGCGCCGGTCAGCCCCAGCATTTT
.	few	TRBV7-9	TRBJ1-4	CASSYGRVDEKLFF	TGTGCCAGCAGCTATGGCAGGGTTGATGAAAAACTGTTTTTT
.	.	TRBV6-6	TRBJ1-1	CASTTQGRWETEAFF	TGTGCCAGCACCACCCAGGGGCGGTGGGAGACTGAAGCTTTCTTT
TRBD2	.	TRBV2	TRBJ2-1	CASSQTSGGASNEQFF	TGTGCCAGCAGTCAGACTAGCGGGGGGGCATCAAATGAGCAGTTCTTC
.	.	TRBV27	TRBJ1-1	CASSLEGPLWAEAFF	TGTGCCAGCAGTTTAGAAGGGCCACTTTGGGCTGAAGCTTTCTTT
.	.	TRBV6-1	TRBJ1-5	CASSELGVTQPQHF	TGTGCCAGCAGTGAGCTCGGGGTTACTCAGCCCCAGCATTTT
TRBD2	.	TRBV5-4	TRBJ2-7	CASSLGTSGRRGGYEQYF	TGTGCCAGCAGCTTGGGGACTAGCGGGAGGAGGGGCGGTTACGAGCAGTACTTC
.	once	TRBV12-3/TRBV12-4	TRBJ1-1	CASTGGQNTEAFF	TGTGCCAGCACCGGGGGACAGAACACTGAAGCTTTCTTT
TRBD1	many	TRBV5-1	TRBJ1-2	CASSHLGTGDGYTF	TGCGCCAGCAGCCATCTTGGGACAGGCGACGGCTACACCTTC
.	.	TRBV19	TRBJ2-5	CASSAQGQETQYF	TGTGCCAGTAGCGCTCAGGGGCAAGAGACCCAGTACTTC